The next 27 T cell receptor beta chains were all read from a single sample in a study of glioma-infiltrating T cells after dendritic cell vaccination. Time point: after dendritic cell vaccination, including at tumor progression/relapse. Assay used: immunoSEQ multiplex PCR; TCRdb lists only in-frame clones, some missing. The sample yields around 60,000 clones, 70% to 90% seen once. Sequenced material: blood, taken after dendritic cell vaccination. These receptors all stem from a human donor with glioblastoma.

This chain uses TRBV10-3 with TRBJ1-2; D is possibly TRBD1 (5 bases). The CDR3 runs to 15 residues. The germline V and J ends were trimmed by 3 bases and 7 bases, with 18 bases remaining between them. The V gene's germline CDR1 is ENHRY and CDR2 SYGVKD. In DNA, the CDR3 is TGTGCCATCAGTGACCCTAGGGGCAAGGGCGGTGGCTACACCTTC. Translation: CAISDPRGKGGGYTF.

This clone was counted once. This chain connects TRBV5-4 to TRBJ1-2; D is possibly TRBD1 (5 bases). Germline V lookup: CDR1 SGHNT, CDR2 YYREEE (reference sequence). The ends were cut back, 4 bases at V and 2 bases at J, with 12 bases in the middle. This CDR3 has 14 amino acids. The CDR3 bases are TGTGCCAGCAGCCTCCTGTGGGGCAACTATGGCTACACCTTC. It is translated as CASSLLWGNYGYTF.

The CDR3 loop reads CASSTTSGQETQYF. The DNA of the CDR3 is TGTGCCAGCAGCACGACTAGCGGACAAGAGACCCAGTACTTC. J is TRBJ2-5 and V is TRBV4-2; 9 nucleotides agree with TRBD2. This CDR3 region has 14 residues. The junction had 3 bases not matched to a gene; V was cut back by 5 bases and J by 2 bases. The germline gives CDR1 LGHNA, CDR2 YNFKEQ.

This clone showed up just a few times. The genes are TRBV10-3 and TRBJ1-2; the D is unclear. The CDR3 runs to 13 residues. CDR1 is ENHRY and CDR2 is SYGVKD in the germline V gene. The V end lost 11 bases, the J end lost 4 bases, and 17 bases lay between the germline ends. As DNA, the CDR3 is TGTGCCTCTAGCCTCGACTCCGCCTATGGCTACACCTTC. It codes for CASSLDSAYGYTF.

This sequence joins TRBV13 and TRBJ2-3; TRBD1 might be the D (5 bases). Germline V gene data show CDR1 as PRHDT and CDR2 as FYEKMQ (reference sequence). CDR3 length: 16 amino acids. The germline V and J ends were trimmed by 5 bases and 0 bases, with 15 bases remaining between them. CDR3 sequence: CASSGQGLPSTDTQYF. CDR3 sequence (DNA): TGTGCCAGCAGCGGACAAGGTCTTCCCAGCACAGATACGCAGTATTTT. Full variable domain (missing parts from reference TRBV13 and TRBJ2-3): AAGVIQSPRHLIKEKRETATLKCYPIPRHDTVYWYQQGPGQDPQFLISFYEKMQSDKGSIPDRFSAQQFSDYHSELNMSSLELGDSALYFCASSGQGLPSTDTQYFGPGTRLTVL.

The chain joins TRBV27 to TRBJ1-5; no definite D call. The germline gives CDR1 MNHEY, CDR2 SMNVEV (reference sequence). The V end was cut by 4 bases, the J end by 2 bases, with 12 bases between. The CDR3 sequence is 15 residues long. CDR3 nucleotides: TGTGCCAGCAGTTCGCCGGACGGGGGCAATCAGCCCCAGCATTTT. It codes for CASSSPDGGNQPQHF.

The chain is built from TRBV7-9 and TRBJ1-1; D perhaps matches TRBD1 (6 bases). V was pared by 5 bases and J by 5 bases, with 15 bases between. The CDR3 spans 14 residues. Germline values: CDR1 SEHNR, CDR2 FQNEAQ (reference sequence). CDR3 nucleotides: TGTGCCAGCAGCATCGCGGGGGGCACGACTGAAGCTTTCTTT. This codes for CASSIAGGTTEAFF.

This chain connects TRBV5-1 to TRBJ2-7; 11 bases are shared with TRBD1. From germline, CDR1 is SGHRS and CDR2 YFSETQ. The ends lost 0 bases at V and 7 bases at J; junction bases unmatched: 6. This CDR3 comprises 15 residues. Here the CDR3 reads CASSLDGTGGWEQYF. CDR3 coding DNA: TGCGCCAGCAGCTTGGATGGGACAGGGGGGTGGGAGCAGTACTTC.

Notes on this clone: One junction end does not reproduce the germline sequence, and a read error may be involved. This CDR3 is CASRGLAGDMQYF. The CDR3 DNA reads TGTGCCAGCAGAGGACTAGCGGGGGATATGCAGTATTTT. The chain links TRBV27 to TRBJ2-3, with 13 bases aligning to TRBD2. The germline V gene encodes CDR1 MNHEY and CDR2 SMNVEV (reference sequence). This CDR3 region has 13 residues.

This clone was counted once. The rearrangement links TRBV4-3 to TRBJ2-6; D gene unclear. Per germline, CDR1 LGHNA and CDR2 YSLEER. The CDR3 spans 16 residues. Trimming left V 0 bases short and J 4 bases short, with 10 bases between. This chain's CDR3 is CASSQEVGSGANVLTF. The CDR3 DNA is TGCGCCAGCAGCCAAGAAGTCGGTAGCGGGGCCAACGTCCTGACTTTC.

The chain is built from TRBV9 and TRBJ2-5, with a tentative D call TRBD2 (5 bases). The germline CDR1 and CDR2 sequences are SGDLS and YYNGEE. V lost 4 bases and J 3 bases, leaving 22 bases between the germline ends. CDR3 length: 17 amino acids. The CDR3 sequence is CASSPRTGREEKETQYF. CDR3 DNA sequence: TGTGCCAGCAGCCCCAGGACGGGCCGGGAAGAAAAAGAGACCCAGTACTTC.

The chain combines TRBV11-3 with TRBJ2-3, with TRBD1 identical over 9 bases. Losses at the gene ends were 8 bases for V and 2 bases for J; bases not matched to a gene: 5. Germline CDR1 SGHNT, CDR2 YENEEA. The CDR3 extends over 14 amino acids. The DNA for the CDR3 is TGTGCCAGCGAACAGGGGGCGACCACAGATACGCAGTATTTT. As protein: CASEQGATTDTQYF.

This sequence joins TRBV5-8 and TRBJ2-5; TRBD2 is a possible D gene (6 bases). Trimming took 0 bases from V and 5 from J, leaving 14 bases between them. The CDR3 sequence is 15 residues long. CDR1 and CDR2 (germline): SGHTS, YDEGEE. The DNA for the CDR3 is TGTGCCAGCAGCTTGGTTTTGGGGGGTTCGGAGACCCAGTACTTC. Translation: CASSLVLGGSETQYF.

CDR3 region: CASSLGRGHNEQFF. DNA of the CDR3: TGTGCCAGCAGTTTAGGCAGGGGGCACAATGAGCAGTTCTTC. The chain has TRBV27 and TRBJ2-1, with 8 bases identical to TRBD1. V gave up 2 bases and J gave up 5 bases; unmatched junction bases: 2. The germline V gene encodes CDR1 MNHEY and CDR2 SMNVEV (reference sequence). This CDR3 region has 14 residues.

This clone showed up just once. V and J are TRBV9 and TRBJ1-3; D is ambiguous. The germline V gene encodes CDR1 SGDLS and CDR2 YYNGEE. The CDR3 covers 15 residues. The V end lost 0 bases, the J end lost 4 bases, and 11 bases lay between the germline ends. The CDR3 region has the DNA TGTGCCAGCAGCGTAGTTCCGGAGTCAGGAAACACCATATATTTT. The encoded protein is CASSVVPESGNTIYF.

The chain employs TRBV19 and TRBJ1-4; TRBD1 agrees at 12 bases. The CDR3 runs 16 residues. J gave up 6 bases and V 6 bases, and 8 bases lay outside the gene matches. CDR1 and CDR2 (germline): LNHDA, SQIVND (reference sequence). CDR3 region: CASRPGQGAGYEKLFF. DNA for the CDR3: TGTGCCAGTAGGCCGGGACAGGGGGCAGGTTATGAAAAACTGTTTTTT.

CDR3 DNA: TGTGCCAGCAGCTTAGCAGGGGGGACGAAAGGCTACACCTTC. Amino acid sequence: CASSLAGGTKGYTF. The chain joins TRBV11-2 to TRBJ1-2, with 7 bases aligning to TRBD1. The CDR3 runs to 14 residues. V gave up 1 base and J gave up 8 bases; unmatched junction bases: 7. Looked up from germline, CDR1 is SGHAT and CDR2 is FQNNGV.

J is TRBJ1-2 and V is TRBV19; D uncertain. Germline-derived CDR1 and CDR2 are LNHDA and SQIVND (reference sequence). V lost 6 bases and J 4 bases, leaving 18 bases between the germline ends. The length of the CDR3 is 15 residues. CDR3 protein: CASRPSMGSLYGYTF. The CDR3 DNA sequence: TGTGCCAGTAGGCCCTCAATGGGCTCCCTCTATGGCTACACCTTC.

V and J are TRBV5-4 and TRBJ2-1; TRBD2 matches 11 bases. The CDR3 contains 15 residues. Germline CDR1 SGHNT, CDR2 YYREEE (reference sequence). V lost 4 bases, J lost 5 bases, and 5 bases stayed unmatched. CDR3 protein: CASSITSGGHNEQFF. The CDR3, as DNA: TGTGCCAGCAGCATCACTAGCGGGGGTCACAATGAGCAGTTCTTC.

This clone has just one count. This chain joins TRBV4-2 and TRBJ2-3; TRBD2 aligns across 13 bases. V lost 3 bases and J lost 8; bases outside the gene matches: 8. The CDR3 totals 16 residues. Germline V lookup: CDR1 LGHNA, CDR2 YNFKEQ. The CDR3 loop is CASSQPGTSGEGTQYF. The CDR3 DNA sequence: TGTGCCAGCAGCCAGCCTGGGACTAGCGGGGAGGGTACGCAGTATTTT.

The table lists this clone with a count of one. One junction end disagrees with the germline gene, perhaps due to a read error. CDR3 amino acids: CASSYEADRIYW. In DNA form, the CDR3 reads TGTGCCAGCAGTTACGAGGCCGACAGGATTTATTGG. V usage is TRBV6-6 and J usage is TRBJ1-3; a weak D match, TRBD1 (6 bases). CDR1 is MNHNY and CDR2 is SVGAGI in the germline V gene (reference sequence). This CDR3 region has 12 residues.

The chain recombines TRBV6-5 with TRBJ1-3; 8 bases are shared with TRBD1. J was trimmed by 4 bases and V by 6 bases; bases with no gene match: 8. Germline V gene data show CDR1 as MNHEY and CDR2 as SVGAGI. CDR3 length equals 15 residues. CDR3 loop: CASSVQGAQGNTIYF. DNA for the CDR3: TGTGCCAGCAGCGTCCAGGGGGCTCAGGGAAACACCATATATTTT.

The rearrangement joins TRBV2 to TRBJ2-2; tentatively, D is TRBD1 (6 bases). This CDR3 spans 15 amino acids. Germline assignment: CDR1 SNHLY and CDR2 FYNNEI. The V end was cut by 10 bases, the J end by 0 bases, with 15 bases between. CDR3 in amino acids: CATQTGPTNTGELFF. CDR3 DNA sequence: TGTGCCACCCAGACAGGACCAACGAACACCGGGGAGCTGTTTTTT. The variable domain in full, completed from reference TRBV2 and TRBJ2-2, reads EPEVTQTPSHQVTQMGQEVILRCVPISNHLYFYWYRQILGQKVEFLVSFYNNEISEKSEIFDDQFSVERPDGSNFTLKIRSTKLEDSAMYFCATQTGPTNTGELFFGEGSRLTVL.

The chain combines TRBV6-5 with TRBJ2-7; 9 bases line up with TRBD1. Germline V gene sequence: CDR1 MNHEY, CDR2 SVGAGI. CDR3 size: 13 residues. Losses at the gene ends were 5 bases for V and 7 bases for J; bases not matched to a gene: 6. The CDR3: CASSPGTGWEQYF. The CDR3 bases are TGTGCCAGCAGTCCCGGGACAGGGTGGGAGCAGTACTTC.

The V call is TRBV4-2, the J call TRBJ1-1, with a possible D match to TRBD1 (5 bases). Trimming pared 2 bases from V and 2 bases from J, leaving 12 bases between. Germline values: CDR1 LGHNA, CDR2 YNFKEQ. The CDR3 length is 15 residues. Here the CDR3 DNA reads TGTGCCAGCAGCCAAATCTGGGGGGAAAACACTGAAGCTTTCTTT. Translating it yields CASSQIWGENTEAFF.

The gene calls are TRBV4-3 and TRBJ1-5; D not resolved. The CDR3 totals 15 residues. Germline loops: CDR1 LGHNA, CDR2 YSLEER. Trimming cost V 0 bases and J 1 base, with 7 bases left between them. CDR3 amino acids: CASSQDYLSNQPQHF. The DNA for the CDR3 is TGCGCCAGCAGCCAAGATTATCTCAGCAATCAGCCCCAGCATTTT.

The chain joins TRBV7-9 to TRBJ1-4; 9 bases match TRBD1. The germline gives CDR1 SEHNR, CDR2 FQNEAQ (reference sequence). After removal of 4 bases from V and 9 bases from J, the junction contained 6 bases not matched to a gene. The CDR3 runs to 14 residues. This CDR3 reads CASSSGTGYQKLFF. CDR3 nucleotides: TGTGCCAGCAGCTCCGGGACAGGGTATCAAAAACTGTTTTTT.